This T cell receptor (beta chain) derives from a study of Ad26.COV2.S vaccination and SARS-CoV-2 variants. Trimming removed 0 bases from V and 3 bases from J, with 5 bases in between. CDR1 and CDR2 from the germline V gene are SGHDT and YYEEEE. The CDR3 spans 13 residues. General study findings and limits: Spike-specific CD8+ and CD4+ T cell responses reportedly showed substantial breadth after vaccination. Measurements of TCR breadth and depth may have given underestimates of the total T cell responses.

Treatment of the sample: around 19 received Ad26.COV2.S at low or high dose, single or two shots; several received placebo; per-sample allocation not given. Following the first vaccine or placebo injection, samples were taken on day 63. Donation came from an adult in Boston who was aged 18-55 years. To note about this clone: Its specificity is not known.

Profiled with immunoSEQ multiplex PCR; TCRdb holds only in-frame clones, not every one. The table includes about 350,000 clones, roughly 84% detected once. The TCR comes from a person aged 18 to 65 who received the Ad26.COV2.S COVID-19 vaccine or a placebo. The sequences come from peripheral blood, collected in a trial of Ad26.COV2.S vaccine versus placebo. This sequence joins TRBV5-6 and TRBJ2-3; D gene unclear. CDR3 nucleotide sequence: TGTGCCAGCAGCTTGGGTCCAACAGATACGCAGTATTTT. Translated, it gives CASSLGPTDTQYF.